This TCR beta chain was sequenced for a study of Ad26.COV2.S vaccination and SARS-CoV-2 variants. Across the study: Trial arm assignment for the donor was COV1001 Ad26.COV2.S.

Specified treatment: some 20 received Ad26.COV2.S at low or high dose, single or two shots; roughly five received placebo; per-sample allocation not given. Material that was analyzed had been drawn on day 63 after the first vaccine or placebo injection. Sequencing was performed with immunoSEQ multiplex PCR; in TCRdb, only in-frame clones are kept and a portion is missing. The sample lists roughly 350,000 clones, about 89% seen once, with around 4.5% in the top ten. CDR3 length: 17 residues. V lost 5 bases and J lost 0; bases outside the gene matches: 6. In germline, CDR1 is MDHEN, CDR2 SYDVKM. The sample was peripheral blood, taken in a trial of Ad26.COV2.S vaccine versus placebo. The TCR originated in a person between 18 and 65 years old who received the Ad26.COV2.S COVID-19 vaccine or a placebo. This rearrangement joins TRBV28 to TRBJ1-4, with TRBD1 matching 10 bases. The CDR3 loop is CASSPRTGGATNEKLFF. DNA for the CDR3: TGTGCCAGCAGTCCCCGGACAGGGGGGGCAACTAATGAAAAACTGTTTTTT.